The present TCR beta chain was sequenced within a study of Ad26.COV2.S vaccination and SARS-CoV-2 variants. The data were produced by immunoSEQ multiplex PCR, yet TCRdb's version contains in-frame clones alone and is incomplete. The table records approximately 400,000 clones, 92% of them present only once. The V and J ends lost 0 bases and 3 bases, in that order; junction bases with no gene match: 7. CDR3 size: 16 residues. The germline V gene encodes CDR1 LNHDA and CDR2 SQIVND (reference sequence). This material consisted of peripheral blood, taken after recovery from COVID-19. The clonotype comes from a human donor who had recovered from COVID-19. J is TRBJ1-1 and V is TRBV19, with 7 bases that match TRBD1. CDR3 sequence (DNA): TGTGCCAGTAGTATAGATGTCGGGACAGAACACACTGAAGCTTTCTTT. It encodes CASSIDVGTEHTEAFF.